This TCR beta chain was identified in a study of glioma-infiltrating T cells after dendritic cell vaccination. Study-level points and caveats: Complete blood and tumor specimen sets were limited to few patients.

Data came from immunoSEQ multiplex PCR; TCRdb stores just in-frame clones and leaves some out. This sample yields tens of thousands of clones, of which around 87% are seen a single time; approximately 2.4% belongs to the top ten. Details on this clone: The antigen is unknown.

Time point: after dendritic cell vaccination, including at tumor progression/relapse. PBMC sampling occurred before vaccination, two weeks after the third dose, and at progression. Per germline, CDR1 SNHLY and CDR2 FYNNEI. This CDR3 has 14 residues. The ends lost 4 bases at V and 5 bases at J; junction bases unmatched: 4. The chain carries TRBV2 and TRBJ1-1; 10 nucleotides agree with TRBD1. The sample here was blood, taken after dendritic cell vaccination. The sequence was obtained from a human donor with glioblastoma. The CDR3 nucleotides are TGTGCCAGCAGTGTTGACAGGGGGCGGACTGAAGCTTTCTTT. It is translated as CASSVDRGRTEAFF.